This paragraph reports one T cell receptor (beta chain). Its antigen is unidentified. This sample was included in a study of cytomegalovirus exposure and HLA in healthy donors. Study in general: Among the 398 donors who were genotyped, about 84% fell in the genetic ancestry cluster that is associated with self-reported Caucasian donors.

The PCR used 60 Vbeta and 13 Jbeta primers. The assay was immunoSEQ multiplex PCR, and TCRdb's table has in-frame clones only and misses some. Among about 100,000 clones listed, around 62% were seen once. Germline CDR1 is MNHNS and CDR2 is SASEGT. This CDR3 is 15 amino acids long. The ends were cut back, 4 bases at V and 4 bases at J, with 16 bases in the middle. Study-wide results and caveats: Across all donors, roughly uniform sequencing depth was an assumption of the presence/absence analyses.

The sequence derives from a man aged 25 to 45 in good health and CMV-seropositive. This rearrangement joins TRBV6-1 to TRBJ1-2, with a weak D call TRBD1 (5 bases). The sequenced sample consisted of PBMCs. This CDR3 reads CASSVGADRRYGYTF. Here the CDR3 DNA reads TGTGCCAGCAGTGTAGGGGCAGACCGACGCTATGGCTACACCTTC.